The 31 T cell receptor beta chains given below trace back to one sample, sequenced in a study of shared clonotypes between healthy human individuals. TCRdb keeps only in-frame clones here, not all; method: immunoSEQ multiplex PCR. This sample has more than 1,200,000 clones; 98% to 99% occur once, and the top ten carry 0.36%. Sequenced: naive CD4+ T cells sorted from blood. The subset was: CD45RA+ positively selected. The receptors stem from a man in his thirties or forties in good health.

This chain uses TRBV5-1 with TRBJ2-7, with D perhaps TRBD2 (6 bases). Germline V lookup: CDR1 SGHRS, CDR2 YFSETQ. The CDR3 covers 14 residues. The V end lost 4 bases, the J end lost 1 base, and 12 bases lay between the germline ends. In DNA, the CDR3 is TGCGCCAGCAGCCAGGTGGGGGGATCCTACGAGCAGTACTTC. Translation: CASSQVGGSYEQYF.

The genes are TRBV7-2 and TRBJ1-2; 7 nucleotides line up with TRBD1. There are 13 residues in the CDR3. The V segment lost 3 bases and the J segment 5 bases; nucleotides outside the gene matches: 3. The germline gives CDR1 SGHTA, CDR2 FQGNSA. CDR3 sequence reads: CASSFTGEYGYTF. DNA of the CDR3: TGTGCCAGCAGCTTTACAGGGGAATATGGCTACACCTTC.

The chain carries TRBV5-1 and TRBJ2-5; weak D call: TRBD2 (5 bases). CDR3 length: 11 amino acids. Trimming stripped 4 bases from V and 5 bases from J, with 6 bases between. Germline CDR1 and CDR2: SGHRS and YFSETQ. CDR3 loop: CASSRGETQYF. For the CDR3, the DNA is TGCGCCAGCAGCCGCGGGGAGACCCAGTACTTC.

The chain combines TRBV10-2 with TRBJ1-1, with D uncertain. In germline, CDR1 is WSHSY, CDR2 SAAADI. The CDR3 spans 15 residues. V gave up 3 bases and J gave up 0 bases, with 11 bases separating them. DNA of the CDR3: TGCGCCAGCAGTGAAATTGGGGAACTGAACACTGAAGCTTTCTTT. Translated, it gives CASSEIGELNTEAFF.

The chain employs TRBV11-3 and TRBJ2-2; 9 nucleotides line up with TRBD1. Germline V gene sequence: CDR1 SGHNT, CDR2 YENEEA. The CDR3 is made up of 17 amino acids. V was pared by 5 bases and J by 5 bases, with 12 bases of the junction left unmatched. DNA for the CDR3: TGTGCCAGCAGCCAAAGACCGGGACAGGGTGGGACCGGGGAGCTGTTTTTT. Encoded protein: CASSQRPGQGGTGELFF.

The rearrangement joins TRBV11-3 to TRBJ2-2, with 9 bases that match TRBD2. Germline CDR1 reads SGHNT; CDR2 reads YENEEA. The CDR3 runs to 16 residues. V lost 5 bases and J lost 0; bases outside the gene matches: 4. The CDR3 DNA follows: TGTGCCAGCAGCCCTAGCGGGACCGCGAACACCGGGGAGCTGTTTTTT. Its protein is CASSPSGTANTGELFF. Looking up the rest from reference TRBV11-3 and TRBJ2-2 gives the full variable domain: EAGVVQSPRYKIIEKKQPVAFWCNPISGHNTLYWYLQNLGQGPELLIRYENEEAVDDSQLPKDRFSAERLKGVDSTLKIQPAELGDSAVYLCASSPSGTANTGELFFGEGSRLTVL.

The chain carries TRBV5-1 and TRBJ2-1; 8 bases align to TRBD2. The CDR3 is made up of 16 amino acids. After removal of 1 base from V and 7 bases from J, the junction contained 10 bases not matched to a gene. Germline CDR1 reads SGHRS; CDR2 reads YFSETQ. CDR3 sequence reads: CASSLWLAGTDNEQFF. The CDR3 region has the DNA TGCGCCAGCAGCTTGTGGTTAGCGGGGACCGATAATGAGCAGTTCTTC.

V usage is TRBV18 and J usage is TRBJ2-6; tentative D call: TRBD1 (6 bases). V was clipped by 2 bases and J by 4 bases, with 15 bases between them. The CDR3 covers 17 residues. CDR1 and CDR2 from the germline V gene are KGHSH and LQKENI. This CDR3 is CASSPGRGGSGANVLTF. As DNA, the CDR3 is TGTGCCAGCTCACCAGGTCGAGGGGGATCGGGGGCCAACGTCCTGACTTTC. Combining the CDR3 with reference TRBV18 and TRBJ2-6 gives the whole variable domain NAGVMQNPRHLVRRRGQEARLRCSPMKGHSHVYWYRQLPEEGLKFMVYLQKENIIDESGMPKERFSAEFPKEGPSILRIQQVVRGDSAAYFCASSPGRGGSGANVLTFGAGSRLTVL.

This chain joins TRBV10-2 and TRBJ2-3; perhaps TRBD2 as D (5 bases). The V gene's germline CDR1 is WSHSY and CDR2 SAAADI. This CDR3 is 15 amino acids long. V was shortened by 2 bases and J by 6 bases, with 15 bases between the two germline ends. This chain's CDR3 is CASSEMSSRADTQYF. DNA of the CDR3: TGCGCCAGCAGTGAGATGTCTAGCAGAGCCGATACGCAGTATTTT.

V and J are TRBV5-1 and TRBJ2-7; 10 nucleotides align to TRBD1. V was clipped by 8 bases and J by 6 bases; unmatched bases: 11. The CDR3 is 14 amino acids. CDR1 and CDR2 (germline): SGHRS, YFSETQ. The CDR3 here is CASFPGQGLFEQYF. The CDR3 nucleotides are TGCGCCAGTTTCCCGGGACAGGGGCTGTTCGAGCAGTACTTC.

With respect to this clone: In the same sample, other DNA sequences code for this CDR3. The V gene is TRBV19, the J gene TRBJ2-3; no clear D gene. The CDR3 consists of 13 residues. The V gene lost 1 base and the J gene lost 3 bases, with 5 bases spanning the gap. The germline gives CDR1 LNHDA, CDR2 SQIVND (reference sequence). The CDR3: CASSIGGTDTQYF. The CDR3 DNA sequence: TGTGCCAGTAGTATAGGGGGAACAGATACGCAGTATTTT.

V gene TRBV11-2 combines with J gene TRBJ1-2, with 7 bases aligning to TRBD1. After removal of 1 base from V and 5 bases from J, the junction contained 10 bases not matched to a gene. Germline CDR1 is SGHAT and CDR2 is FQNNGV. This CDR3 spans 16 amino acids. This CDR3 is CASSLVREGARYGYTF. The CDR3 nucleotides are TGTGCCAGCAGCTTAGTGAGGGAGGGGGCGCGGTATGGCTACACCTTC. Complete variable domain (other parts from reference TRBV11-2 and TRBJ1-2): EAGVAQSPRYKIIEKRQSVAFWCNPISGHATLYWYQQILGQGPKLLIQFQNNGVVDDSQLPKDRFSAERLKGVDSTLKIQPAKLEDSAVYLCASSLVREGARYGYTFGSGTRLTVV.

The J gene is TRBJ2-7, the V gene TRBV5-8; the match to TRBD1 covers 9 bases. Germline trimming cut 5 bases from V and 5 bases from J; bases unmatched to any gene: 5. CDR1 SGHTS and CDR2 YDEGEE come from the germline V gene. The CDR3 has 13 residues. CDR3 amino acids: CASSSGQGNEQYF. The CDR3 bases are TGTGCCAGCAGTTCCGGACAGGGGAACGAGCAGTACTTC.

The chain is built from TRBV4-1 and TRBJ2-5, with TRBD2 matching over 8 bases. The CDR3 totals 15 residues. Trimming removed 0 bases from V and 5 bases from J; junction bases left unmatched: 5. Germline CDR1 reads MGHRA; CDR2 reads YSYEKL. CDR3 in amino acids: CASSQERLASETQYF. CDR3 bases: TGCGCCAGCAGCCAAGAACGACTAGCGAGTGAGACCCAGTACTTC.

This chain uses TRBV15 with TRBJ2-7; the match to TRBD2 covers 13 bases. J gave up 2 bases and V 0 bases, and 4 bases lay outside the gene matches. The CDR3 runs to 17 residues. Germline CDR1 LNHNV, CDR2 YYDKDF (reference sequence). CDR3 amino acids: CATSRDWTSGSPYEQYF. The CDR3 nucleotides read TGTGCCACCAGCAGAGATTGGACTAGCGGGAGTCCCTACGAGCAGTACTTC.

The chain employs TRBV5-5 and TRBJ2-3; D possibly corresponds to TRBD2 (7 bases). Trimming pared 4 bases from V and 0 bases from J, leaving 15 bases between. The CDR3 totals 16 residues. The germline CDR1 and CDR2 sequences are SGHKS and YYEKEE (reference sequence). The CDR3 DNA reads TGTGCCAGCAGCCGCATCGGGGGGCCGAGCACAGATACGCAGTATTTT. This gives the protein CASSRIGGPSTDTQYF.

The V gene is TRBV6-5, the J gene TRBJ1-2; D remains unclear. CDR3 size: 15 residues. Germline V lookup: CDR1 MNHEY, CDR2 SVGAGI. Trimming stripped 2 bases from V and 5 bases from J, with 15 bases between. The CDR3 is CASSYGYYNHYGYTF. CDR3 DNA sequence: TGTGCCAGCAGTTACGGTTATTATAACCATTATGGCTACACCTTC.

In regard to this clone: The junction shows a germline mismatch at one end, possibly a read error. Other DNA sequences within the sample encode an identical CDR3. V and J are TRBV5-4 and TRBJ2-7; 7 bases line up with TRBD1. CDR1 is SGHNT, CDR2 YYREEE, per germline (reference sequence). The CDR3 runs 15 residues. The CDR3 DNA reads as TGTGCCAGCAGTTTGGCAGGGGGACGCTCCTACGAGCAGTACTTC. The encoded protein is CASSLAGGRSYEQYF.

The chain links TRBV11-2 to TRBJ1-2, with 12 bases that match TRBD1. Germline lookup yields CDR1 SGHAT and CDR2 FQNNGV. The CDR3 runs to 15 residues. V lost 5 bases to trimming and J lost 7 bases; unmatched junction nucleotides: 8. The CDR3 coding sequence is TGTGCCAGCAGCCTAGGGGGGACAGGGGGCGGTGGCTACACCTTC. This sequence encodes CASSLGGTGGGGYTF. Based on the CDR3 plus reference TRBV11-2 and TRBJ1-2, the full variable domain is EAGVAQSPRYKIIEKRQSVAFWCNPISGHATLYWYQQILGQGPKLLIQFQNNGVVDDSQLPKDRFSAERLKGVDSTLKIQPAKLEDSAVYLCASSLGGTGGGGYTFGSGTRLTVV.

This chain links TRBV14 with TRBJ2-7; D possibly corresponds to TRBD1 (6 bases). V was shortened by 1 base and J by 2 bases, with 15 bases between the two germline ends. Germline V gene lookup returns CDR1 SGHDN and CDR2 FVKESK. The CDR3 extends over 16 amino acids. This CDR3 reads CASSQAPGTPTYEQYF. CDR3 nucleotides: TGTGCCAGCAGCCAAGCCCCCGGGACACCGACCTACGAGCAGTACTTC.

The J gene is TRBJ1-1, the V gene TRBV28, with 8 nucleotides matching TRBD1. The CDR3 runs 15 residues. The junction had 6 bases not matched to a gene; V was cut back by 3 bases and J by 3 bases. Germline CDR1 and CDR2: MDHEN and SYDVKM. Written as DNA, the CDR3 is TGTGCCAGCAGTTTTCCTCAGGGGGCGTACACTGAAGCTTTCTTT. This codes for CASSFPQGAYTEAFF.

The genes are TRBV5-1 and TRBJ2-5, with unresolved D. The V end lost 0 bases, the J end lost 6 bases, and 9 bases lay between the germline ends. Germline lookup yields CDR1 SGHRS and CDR2 YFSETQ. The CDR3 covers 13 residues. In DNA, the CDR3 is TGCGCCAGCAGCTTGGAGGCTACCCAGACCCAGTACTTC. Its protein is CASSLEATQTQYF.

This clone occurred once. J is TRBJ2-1 and V is TRBV5-1; D may be TRBD1 or TRBD2 (5 bases each). V gave up 0 bases and J gave up 7 bases, with 11 bases separating them. The V gene's germline CDR1 is SGHRS and CDR2 YFSETQ. The CDR3 totals 14 residues. The CDR3 nucleotides are TGCGCCAGCAGCTTGGGCCTTTGGGGGAATGAGCAGTTCTTC. Its translation is CASSLGLWGNEQFF.

The DNA of the CDR3 is TGTGCCCCCCACCCACTCAGTGATACCTACGAGCAGTACTTC. Its translation: CAPHPLSDTYEQYF. This sequence joins TRBV11-3 and TRBJ2-7; the D is unclear. The CDR3 runs 14 residues. CDR1 is SGHNT and CDR2 is YENEEA in the germline V gene. Between the trimmed V and J ends, which lost 11 bases and 2 bases, there was a span of 19 bases.

The chain recombines TRBV27 with TRBJ2-7; D call uncertain. The CDR3 is made up of 14 amino acids. V lost 8 bases and J lost 2, with 16 bases in between. Germline lookup yields CDR1 MNHEY and CDR2 SMNVEV (reference sequence). The CDR3 sequence: CASGRTHAPYEQYF. The CDR3, as DNA: TGTGCCAGCGGTCGGACCCACGCACCCTACGAGCAGTACTTC.

The chain couples TRBV9 to TRBJ1-1, with D uncertain. The CDR3 has 14 amino acids. V lost 4 bases to trimming and J lost 1 base, with 11 bases between them. CDR1 is SGDLS and CDR2 is YYNGEE in the germline V gene. The CDR3 is CASSRAAPNTEAFF. CDR3 DNA: TGTGCCAGCAGCCGAGCGGCGCCGAACACTGAAGCTTTCTTT.

The V and J genes are TRBV6-1 and TRBJ2-3; 9 nucleotides agree with TRBD2. The CDR3 is made up of 15 amino acids. V trimming: 4 bases; J trimming: 2 bases; junction bases outside the gene matches: 4. Germline loops: CDR1 MNHNS, CDR2 SASEGT. The CDR3 nucleotides are TGTGCCAGCAGTGGTAGCGGGGGATTCACAGATACGCAGTATTTT. It is translated as CASSGSGGFTDTQYF.

This sequence joins TRBV19 and TRBJ2-7; TRBD2 matches 10 bases. J lost 4 bases, V lost 4 bases, and 7 bases had no gene match. This CDR3 has 15 amino acids. CDR1 is LNHDA, CDR2 SQIVND, per germline (reference sequence). The CDR3 DNA reads as TGTGCCAGTAGTAACTTTGGGACTAGCGAATACGAGCAGTACTTC. Its protein product is CASSNFGTSEYEQYF.

The J gene is TRBJ1-2, the V gene TRBV5-4, with unresolved D. Germline V lookup: CDR1 SGHNT, CDR2 YYREEE (reference sequence). Deletions cut 3 bases from V and 4 bases from J, with 7 bases between. The CDR3 loop spans 12 amino acids. CDR3 sequence reads: CASSSEGYGYTF. For the CDR3, the DNA is TGTGCCAGCAGCTCAGAGGGCTATGGCTACACCTTC.

The chain employs TRBV5-5 and TRBJ2-5; a possible D gene is TRBD1 (7 bases). The germline V gene has CDR1 SGHKS and CDR2 YYEKEE (reference sequence). The CDR3 loop spans 15 amino acids. Deletions cut 4 bases from V and 4 bases from J, with 17 bases between. The CDR3 sequence is CASSPRGEMGETQYF. The CDR3 DNA follows: TGTGCCAGCAGCCCCAGGGGGGAGATGGGAGAGACCCAGTACTTC.

The chain carries TRBV18 and TRBJ2-7; a possible D gene is TRBD2 (5 bases). There are 16 residues in the CDR3. Germline lookup yields CDR1 KGHSH and CDR2 LQKENI. With 3 bases removed from V and 1 base from J, the gap between germline ends came to 16 bases. The CDR3 here is CASSPFPMGGSYEQYF. The DNA for the CDR3 is TGTGCCAGCTCACCTTTTCCTATGGGCGGGTCCTACGAGCAGTACTTC.